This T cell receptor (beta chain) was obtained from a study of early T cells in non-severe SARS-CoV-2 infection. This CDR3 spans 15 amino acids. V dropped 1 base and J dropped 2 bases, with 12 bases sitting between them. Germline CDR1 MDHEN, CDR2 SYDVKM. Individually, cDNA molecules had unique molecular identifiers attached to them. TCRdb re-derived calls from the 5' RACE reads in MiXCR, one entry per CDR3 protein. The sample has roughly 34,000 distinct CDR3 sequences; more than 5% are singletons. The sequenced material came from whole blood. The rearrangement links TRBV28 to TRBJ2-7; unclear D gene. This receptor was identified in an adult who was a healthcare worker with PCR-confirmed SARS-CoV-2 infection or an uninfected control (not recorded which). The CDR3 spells CASSLSGSGPYEQYF. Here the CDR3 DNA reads TGTGCCAGCAGTTTATCAGGATCAGGCCCCTACGAGCAGTACTTC.